This TCR beta chain is from a study of T cell responses to AZD1222 COVID-19 vaccine. This CDR3 has 13 amino acids. Between the trimmed V and J ends, which lost 5 bases and 10 bases, there was a span of 17 bases. Per the germline V gene, CDR1 is MNHEY and CDR2 is SVGAGI. As regards this clone: Its antigen remains unknown.

Study results and caveats: There were vaccine-associated CD4 TCRs across spike, dominant at 160-218 and 743-854. Mostly white British, mostly female donors; authors suggested clonal diversity may be underestimated. Targeting of unmutated variant regions was reportedly seen in nearly half of spike-specific TCRs.

This table comes from immunoSEQ multiplex PCR, and its TCRdb copy is limited to in-frame clones, with some not included. The table shows over 150,000 clones, with around nine tenths occurring only once. V usage is TRBV6-5 and J usage is TRBJ1-1; D not resolved. Here the sequenced sample was peripheral blood, taken on day 0 of AZD1222 vaccination. The TCR sequence derives from an adult in good health. The CDR3 loop reads CASSPTLQGSAFF. Written as DNA, the CDR3 is TGTGCCAGCAGTCCAACCCTACAAGGCTCAGCTTTCTTT.